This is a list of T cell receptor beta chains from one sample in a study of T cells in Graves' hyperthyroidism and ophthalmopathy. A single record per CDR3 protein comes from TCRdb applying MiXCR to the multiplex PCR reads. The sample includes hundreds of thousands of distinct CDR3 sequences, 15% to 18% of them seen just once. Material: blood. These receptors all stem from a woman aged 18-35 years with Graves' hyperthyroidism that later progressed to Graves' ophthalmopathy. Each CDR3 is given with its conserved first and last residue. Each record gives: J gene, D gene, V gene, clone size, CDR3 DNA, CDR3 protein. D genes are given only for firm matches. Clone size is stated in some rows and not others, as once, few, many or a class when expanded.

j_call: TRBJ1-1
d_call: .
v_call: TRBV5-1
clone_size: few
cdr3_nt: TGCGCCAGCAGCACGGGACGCCGGATGAACACTGAAGCTTTCTTT
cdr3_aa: CASSTGRRMNTEAFF

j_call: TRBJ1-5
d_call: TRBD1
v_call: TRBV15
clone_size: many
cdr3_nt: TGTGCCACCAGCAGAGCGCGGACAGGGCATCAGCCCCAGCATTTT
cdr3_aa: CATSRARTGHQPQHF

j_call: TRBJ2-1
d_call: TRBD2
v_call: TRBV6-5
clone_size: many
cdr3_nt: TGTGCCAGCAGCTCCCCGGTAGTAGCGGGAGGTCAGGAGCAGTTCTTC
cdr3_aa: CASSSPVVAGGQEQFF

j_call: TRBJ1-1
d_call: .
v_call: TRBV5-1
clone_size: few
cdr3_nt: TGCGCCAGCAGCTTTACAGGTCTCCCGGTGAACACTGAAGCTTTCTTT
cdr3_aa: CASSFTGLPVNTEAFF

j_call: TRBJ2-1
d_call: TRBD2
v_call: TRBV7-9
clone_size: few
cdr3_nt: TGTGCCAGCAGCTTGGATGAAACAAACGTGACTAGGGTTAGCGGGAGAACGAATGAGCAGTTCTTC
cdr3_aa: CASSLDETNVTRVSGRTNEQFF

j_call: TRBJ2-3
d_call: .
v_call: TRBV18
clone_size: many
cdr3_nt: TGTGCCAGCTCACCTTACAGCGGACTCACAGATACGCAGTATTTT
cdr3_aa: CASSPYSGLTDTQYF

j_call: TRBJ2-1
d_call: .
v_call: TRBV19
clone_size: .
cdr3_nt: TGTGCCAGTAGTATAACTAGTAGTAGCAATGAGCAGTTCTTC
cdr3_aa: CASSITSSSNEQFF

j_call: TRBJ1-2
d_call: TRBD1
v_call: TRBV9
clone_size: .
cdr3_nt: TGTGCCAGCAGCCCAACGCCGGGACAGGGAAGCTACACCTTC
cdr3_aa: CASSPTPGQGSYTF

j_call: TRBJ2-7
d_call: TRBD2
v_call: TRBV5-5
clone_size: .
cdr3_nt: TGTGCCAGCAGCTTCTCGCCAGCGGGAGGTCCATACGAGCAGTACTTC
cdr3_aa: CASSFSPAGGPYEQYF

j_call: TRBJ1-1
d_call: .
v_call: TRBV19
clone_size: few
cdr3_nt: TGTGCCAGTAGTATGGTACGGGGGACTGAAGCTTTCTTT
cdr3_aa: CASSMVRGTEAFF

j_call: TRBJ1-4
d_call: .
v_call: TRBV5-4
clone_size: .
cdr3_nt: TGTGCCAGCAGCTTGAATCAGGGTGGCTCCCATGAAAAACTGTTTTTT
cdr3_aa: CASSLNQGGSHEKLFF

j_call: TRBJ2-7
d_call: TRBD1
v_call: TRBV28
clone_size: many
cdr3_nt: TGTGCCAGCAGTTCAGGACAGGGTAGAAGGTACGAGCAGTACTTC
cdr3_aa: CASSSGQGRRYEQYF

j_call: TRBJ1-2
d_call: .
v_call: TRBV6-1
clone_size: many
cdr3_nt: TGTGCCAGCAAAGAGTACAGGGAGGCGAGGTACGGCTACACCTTC
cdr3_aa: CASKEYREARYGYTF

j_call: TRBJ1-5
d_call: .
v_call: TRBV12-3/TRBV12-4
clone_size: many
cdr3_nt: TGTGCCAGCAAGGTGGGGGCTCGGAGCAATCAGCCCCAGCATTTT
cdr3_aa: CASKVGARSNQPQHF

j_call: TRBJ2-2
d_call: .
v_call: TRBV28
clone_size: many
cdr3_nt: TGTGCCAGCGGGACCCGGAACACCGGGGAGCTGTTTTTT
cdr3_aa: CASGTRNTGELFF

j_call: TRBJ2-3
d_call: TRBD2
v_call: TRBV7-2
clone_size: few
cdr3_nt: TGTGCCAGCAGCCCGAGCGGGATTCCAATGGGGAGCACAGATACGCAGTATTTT
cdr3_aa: CASSPSGIPMGSTDTQYF

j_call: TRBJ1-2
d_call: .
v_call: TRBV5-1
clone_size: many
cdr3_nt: TGCGCCAGCAGCTTGGGGGGGGCTGACGGCTACACCTTC
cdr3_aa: CASSLGGADGYTF

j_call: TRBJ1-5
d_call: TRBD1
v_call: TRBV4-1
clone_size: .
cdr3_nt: TGCGCCAGCAGCCAAGGGGGACAGGTTTTTGATCAGCCCCAGCATTTT
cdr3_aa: CASSQGGQVFDQPQHF

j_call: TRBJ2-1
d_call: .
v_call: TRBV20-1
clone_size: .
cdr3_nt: TGCAGTGCTCGCCGCTTAGGGGAAGAGCAGTTCTTC
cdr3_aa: CSARRLGEEQFF

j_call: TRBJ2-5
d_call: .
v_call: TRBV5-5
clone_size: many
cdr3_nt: TGTGCCAGCAGCTTAGGACTCTCCGCAGAGACCCAGTACTTC
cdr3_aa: CASSLGLSAETQYF

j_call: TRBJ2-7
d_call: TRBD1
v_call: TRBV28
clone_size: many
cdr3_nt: TGTGCCAGCAGTCTAACCGGGACAGGGGGCTCCTACGAGCAGTACTTC
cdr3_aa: CASSLTGTGGSYEQYF

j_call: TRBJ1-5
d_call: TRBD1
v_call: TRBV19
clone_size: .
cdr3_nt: TGTGCCAGTAGTAACAGGGGGCGCAGCAATCAGCCCCAGCATTTT
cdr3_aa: CASSNRGRSNQPQHF

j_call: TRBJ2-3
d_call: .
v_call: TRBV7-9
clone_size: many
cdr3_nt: TGTGCCAGCAGCTTATTGGCGATGGTGGGAGTTCACACAGATACGCAGTATTTT
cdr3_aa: CASSLLAMVGVHTDTQYF

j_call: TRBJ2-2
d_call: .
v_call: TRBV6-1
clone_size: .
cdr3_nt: TGTGCCAGCAGTCCCGCCGAGGGGACCGGGGAGCTGCTTTTT
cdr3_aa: CASSPAEGTGELLF

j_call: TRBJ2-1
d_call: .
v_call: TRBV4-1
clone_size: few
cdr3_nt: TGCGCCAGCAGCCAGGTGTGGACCGGACAGGAGCAGTTCTTC
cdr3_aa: CASSQVWTGQEQFF

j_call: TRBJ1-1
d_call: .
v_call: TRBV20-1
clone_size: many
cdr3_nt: TGCAGTGCCCTATCCCCAGTAGGGTTTGGGAACACTGAAGCTTTCTTT
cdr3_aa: CSALSPVGFGNTEAFF

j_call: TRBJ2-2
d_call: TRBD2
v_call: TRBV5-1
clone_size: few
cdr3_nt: TGCGCCAGCGGAACTAGCGGGACAGACGGGGAGCTGTTTTTT
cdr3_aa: CASGTSGTDGELFF

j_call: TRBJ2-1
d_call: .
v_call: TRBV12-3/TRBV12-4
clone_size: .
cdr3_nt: TGTGCCAGCAGTTCGGGGGGCAGGGGGCCGTCGGAGTTCTTC
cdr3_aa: CASSSGGRGPSEFF

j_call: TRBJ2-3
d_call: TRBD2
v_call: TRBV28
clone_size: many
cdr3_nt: TGTGCCAGCAGTTCGGGGGGAAACACAGATACGCAGTATTTT
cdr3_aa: CASSSGGNTDTQYF

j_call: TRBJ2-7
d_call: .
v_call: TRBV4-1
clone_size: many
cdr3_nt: TGCGCCAGCAGCCACCCGGACCGTGAGGGGTACGAGCAGTACTTC
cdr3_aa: CASSHPDREGYEQYF

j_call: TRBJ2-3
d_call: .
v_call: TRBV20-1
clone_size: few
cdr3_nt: TGCAGTGCTAGAGATCTTAGGGGTTTAAAGTATTTT
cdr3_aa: CSARDLRGLKYF

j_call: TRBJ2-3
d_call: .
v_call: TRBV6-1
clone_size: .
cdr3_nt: TGTGCCAGCAGTCCCGACAGCGGGACCTTCTTCGCGGGACAATCAGATACGCGGTATTTT
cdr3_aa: CASSPDSGTFFAGQSDTRYF

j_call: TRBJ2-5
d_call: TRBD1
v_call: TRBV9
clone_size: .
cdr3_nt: TGTGCCAGCAGCGTAGGGACAGGGGGAGGAGAGACCCAGTACTTC
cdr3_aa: CASSVGTGGGETQYF

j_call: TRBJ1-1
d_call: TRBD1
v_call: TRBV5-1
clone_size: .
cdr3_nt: TGCGCCAGCAGCTTTAGCCTCTTACAGGGGGCAACTGAAGCTTTCTTT
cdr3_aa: CASSFSLLQGATEAFF

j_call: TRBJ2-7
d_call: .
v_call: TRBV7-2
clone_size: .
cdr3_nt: TGTGCCAGCAGCTTAGCCCCTGTCGGGAACGAGCAGTACTTC
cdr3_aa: CASSLAPVGNEQYF

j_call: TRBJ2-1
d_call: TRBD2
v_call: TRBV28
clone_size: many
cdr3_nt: TGTGCCAGCAGTTTTGCTAGCGGTAGCTCCTACAATGAGCAGTTCTTC
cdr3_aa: CASSFASGSSYNEQFF

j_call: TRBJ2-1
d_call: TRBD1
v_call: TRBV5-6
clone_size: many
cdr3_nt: TGTGCCAGCAGCTTGGGCAGGGGGCGGGCCTACAATGAGCAGTTCTTC
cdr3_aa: CASSLGRGRAYNEQFF